The sequence of this T cell receptor (beta chain) was determined in a study of identical twins. TCRdb used MiXCR to reprocess the 5' RACE reads, holding one entry per CDR3 protein. The profile shows hundreds of thousands of distinct CDR3 sequences, roughly 20% of them singletons. Study-wide results and caveats: Cord blood beta clonotypes present at high abundance carried fewer insertions; no such pattern appeared in memory repertoires. The presence of invariant MAIT and iNKT cells could partly confound analyses of zero-insertion sequences.

This clonotype was counted between two and nine times. Its antigen is unidentified. Germline values: CDR1 DFQATT, CDR2 SNEGSKA (reference sequence). The ends were cut back, 3 bases at V and 5 bases at J, with 19 bases in the middle. The length of the CDR3 is 15 residues. These data also formed part of another study, on T cells expressing NK-cell markers. Turning to that study: Several of the donors carried dominant NKG2C+ clonotypes that took up about 1.0-7.0% of their CD8+ T cells.

The sequencing sample was made of PBMCs. The genes are TRBV20-1 and TRBJ2-5, with D possibly being TRBD2 (6 bases). This clonotype was sampled from a young woman in good health. CDR3 nucleotide sequence: TGCAGTGCTAGTCCGACGGGCCGGGAGTATGAGACCCAGTACTTC. This encodes CSASPTGREYETQYF.